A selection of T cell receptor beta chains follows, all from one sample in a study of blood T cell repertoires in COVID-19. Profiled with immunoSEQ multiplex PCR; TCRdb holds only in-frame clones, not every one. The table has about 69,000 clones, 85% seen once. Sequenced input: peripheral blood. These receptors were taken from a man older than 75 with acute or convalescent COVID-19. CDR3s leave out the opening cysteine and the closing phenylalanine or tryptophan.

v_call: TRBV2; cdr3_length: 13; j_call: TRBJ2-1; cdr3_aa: ASSASGLANNEQF
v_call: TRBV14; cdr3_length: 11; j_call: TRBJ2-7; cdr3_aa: ASSHSTSYEQY
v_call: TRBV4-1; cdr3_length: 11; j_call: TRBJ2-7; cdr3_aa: ASSQMQGYEQY
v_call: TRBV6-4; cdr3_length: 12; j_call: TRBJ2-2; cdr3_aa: ASSERRNTGELF
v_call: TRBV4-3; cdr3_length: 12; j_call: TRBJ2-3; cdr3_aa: ASSPRGGTDTQY
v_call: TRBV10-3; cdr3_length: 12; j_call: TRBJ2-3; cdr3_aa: AIMSRGGTDTQY
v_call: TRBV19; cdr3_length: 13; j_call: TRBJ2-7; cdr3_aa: ASSITSDPGHEQY
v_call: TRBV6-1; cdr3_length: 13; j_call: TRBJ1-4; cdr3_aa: ASSDSPGANEKLF
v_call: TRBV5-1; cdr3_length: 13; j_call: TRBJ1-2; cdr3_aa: ASSLNRGRDYGYT
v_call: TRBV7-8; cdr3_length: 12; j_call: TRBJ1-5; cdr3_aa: ASSLGGQNQPQH
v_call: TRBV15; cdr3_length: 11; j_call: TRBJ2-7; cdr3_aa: ATSRDRLYEQY
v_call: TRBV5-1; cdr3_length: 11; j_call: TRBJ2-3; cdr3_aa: ASSSVGADTQY
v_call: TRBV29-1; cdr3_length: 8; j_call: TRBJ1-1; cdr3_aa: SGRNTEAF
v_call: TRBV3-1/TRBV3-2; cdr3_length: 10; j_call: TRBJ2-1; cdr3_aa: ASSLLADEQF
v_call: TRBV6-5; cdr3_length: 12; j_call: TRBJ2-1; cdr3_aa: ASTWDRAYNEQF
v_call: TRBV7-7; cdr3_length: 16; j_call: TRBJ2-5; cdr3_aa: ASSLRLRLAGGKETQY
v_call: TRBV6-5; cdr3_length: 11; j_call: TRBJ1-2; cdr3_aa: ASSTGGRRGYT
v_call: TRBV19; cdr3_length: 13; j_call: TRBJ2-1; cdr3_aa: ASTPWGEGRNEQF
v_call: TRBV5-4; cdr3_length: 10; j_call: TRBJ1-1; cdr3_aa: ASKGRNTEAF
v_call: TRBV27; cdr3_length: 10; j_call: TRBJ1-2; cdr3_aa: ASRGQGNGYT
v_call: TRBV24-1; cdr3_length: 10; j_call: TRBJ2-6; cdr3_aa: ATSTGANVLT
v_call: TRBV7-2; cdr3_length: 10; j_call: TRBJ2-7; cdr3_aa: ASSPPTSKQY
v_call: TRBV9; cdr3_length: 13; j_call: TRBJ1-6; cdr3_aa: ASSVGTGENSPLH
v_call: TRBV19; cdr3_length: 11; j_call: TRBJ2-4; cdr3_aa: ASSPMGGNIQY
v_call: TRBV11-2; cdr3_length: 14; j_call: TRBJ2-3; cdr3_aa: ASSYEGRYGTDTQY
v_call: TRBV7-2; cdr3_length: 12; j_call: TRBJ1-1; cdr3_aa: ASSLGLQDTEAF
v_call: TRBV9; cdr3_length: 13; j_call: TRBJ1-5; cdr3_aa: ASSRRGDLYQPQH
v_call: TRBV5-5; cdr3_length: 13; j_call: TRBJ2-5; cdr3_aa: ASSLAGAQWETQY
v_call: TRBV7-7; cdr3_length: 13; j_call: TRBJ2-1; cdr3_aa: ASARRAGAVNEQF
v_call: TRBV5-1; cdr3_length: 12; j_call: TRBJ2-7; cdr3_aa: ASSVLAISYEQY
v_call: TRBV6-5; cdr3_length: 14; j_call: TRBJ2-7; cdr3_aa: ASSSAASGSIYEQY
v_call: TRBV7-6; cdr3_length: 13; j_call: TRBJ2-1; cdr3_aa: ASSSLERSNNEQF
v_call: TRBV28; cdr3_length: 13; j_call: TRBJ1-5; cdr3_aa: ASSLPLGPNQPQH
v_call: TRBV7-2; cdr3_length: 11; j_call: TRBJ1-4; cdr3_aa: ASSFGPGEKLF
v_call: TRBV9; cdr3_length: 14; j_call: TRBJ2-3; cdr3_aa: ASSASGGRSSDTQY
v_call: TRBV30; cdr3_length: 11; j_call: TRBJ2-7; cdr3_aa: AWTTGGRNEQY
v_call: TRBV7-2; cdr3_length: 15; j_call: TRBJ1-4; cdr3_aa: ASSLDPPTGISEKLF
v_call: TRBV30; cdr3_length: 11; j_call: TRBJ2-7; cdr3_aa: AWSVLNREEQY
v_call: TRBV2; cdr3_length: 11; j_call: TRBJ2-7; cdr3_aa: ASTGDSGYEQY
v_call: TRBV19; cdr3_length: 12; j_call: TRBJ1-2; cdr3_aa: ASGGQGNANGYT
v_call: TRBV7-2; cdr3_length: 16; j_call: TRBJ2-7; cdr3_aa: ASSLGGLGGLSSYEQY
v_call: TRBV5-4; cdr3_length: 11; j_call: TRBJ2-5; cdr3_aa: ASSLALQETQY
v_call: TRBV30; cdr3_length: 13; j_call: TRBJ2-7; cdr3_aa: AWGGKGLAGAEQY
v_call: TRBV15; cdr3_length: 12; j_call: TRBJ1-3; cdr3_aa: ATEQGRSGNTIY
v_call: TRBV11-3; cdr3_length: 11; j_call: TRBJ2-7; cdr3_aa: ASSFPSGDEQY